These 18 T cell receptor beta chains were all obtained from the same sample, sequenced in a study of blood T cell repertoires in COVID-19. The repertoire was sequenced with immunoSEQ multiplex PCR; TCRdb's copy has only in-frame clones and lacks some. The sample includes under 200,000 clones, about nine tenths of them seen just once. Sequences were obtained from peripheral blood. The source is a man in his 70s with active or convalescent COVID-19.

The chain links TRBV28 to TRBJ1-1; D not resolved. CDR1 and CDR2 from the germline V gene are MDHEN and SYDVKM. CDR3 size: 13 residues. The germline V and J ends were trimmed by 2 bases and 5 bases, with 9 bases remaining between them. In DNA, the CDR3 is TGTGCCAGCAGTTTACCGGGAGCGACTGAAGCTTTCTTT. This codes for CASSLPGATEAFF. The complete variable domain, with remaining parts taken from reference TRBV28 and TRBJ1-1, reads DVKVTQSSRYLVKRTGEKVFLECVQDMDHENMFWYRQDPGLGLRLIYFSYDVKMKEKGDIPEGYSVSREKKERFSLILESASTNQTSMYLCASSLPGATEAFFGQGTRLTVV.

The chain couples TRBV5-1 to TRBJ2-7, with TRBD1 matching 8 bases. Looked up from germline, CDR1 is SGHRS and CDR2 is YFSETQ. V lost 4 bases to trimming and J lost 2 bases; unmatched junction nucleotides: 5. This CDR3 spans 14 amino acids. The CDR3 spells CASSTGQGAYEQYF. In DNA, the CDR3 is TGCGCCAGCAGCACCGGACAGGGAGCCTACGAGCAGTACTTC.

The CDR3 DNA is TGTGCCAGCAGTTTATCGGGGGGACAGCCCCGCATCTATGGCTACACCTTC. It codes for CASSLSGGQPRIYGYTF. The J gene is TRBJ1-2, the V gene TRBV27, with 7 nucleotides matching TRBD1. V was clipped by 0 bases and J by 4 bases; unmatched bases: 11. Germline assignment: CDR1 MNHEY and CDR2 SMNVEV (reference sequence). The CDR3 runs 17 residues.

J is TRBJ2-2 and V is TRBV5-1; D uncertain. This CDR3 has 12 amino acids. CDR1 is SGHRS, CDR2 YFSETQ, per germline. The V end lost 2 bases, the J end lost 6 bases, and 5 bases lay between the germline ends. CDR3 sequence reads: CASSFRAGELFF. CDR3 sequence (DNA): TGCGCCAGCAGCTTTCGCGCCGGGGAGCTGTTTTTT.

This clone was counted between two and nine times. The chain carries TRBV14 and TRBJ2-7, with D uncertain. The germline gives CDR1 SGHDN, CDR2 FVKESK. Trimming removed 0 bases at V and 0 bases at J, with 18 bases between. This CDR3 has 18 amino acids. In DNA form, the CDR3 reads TGTGCCAGCAGCCAAGATCCCCACCGCGGCGGTTACTCCTACGAGCAGTACTTC. Translated, it gives CASSQDPHRGGYSYEQYF.

The chain employs TRBV7-2 and TRBJ2-1, with a weak D call TRBD2 (6 bases). Germline values: CDR1 SGHTA, CDR2 FQGNSA. Trimming left V 1 base short and J 9 bases short, with 10 bases between. This CDR3 spans 13 amino acids. The CDR3 spells CASSLVAGSEQFF. CDR3 bases: TGTGCCAGCAGCTTAGTTGCGGGGTCTGAGCAGTTCTTC. The whole variable domain, remainder taken from reference TRBV7-2 and TRBJ2-1, is GAGVSQSPSNKVTEKGKDVELRCDPISGHTALYWYRQSLGQGLEFLIYFQGNSAPDKSGLPSDRFSAERTGGSVSTLTIQRTQQEDSAVYLCASSLVAGSEQFFGPGTRLTVL.

This clone has more than one count but fewer than ten. The chain uses TRBV19 and TRBJ2-3; TRBD2 matches at 7 bases. The J segment lost 5 bases and the V segment lost 6 bases, leaving 8 bases of the junction unmatched. The CDR3 runs to 14 residues. CDR1 and CDR2 (germline): LNHDA, SQIVND (reference sequence). CDR3 region: CASSRGEGGDTQYF. CDR3 DNA: TGTGCCAGTAGCCGGGGGGAGGGAGGAGATACGCAGTATTTT.

The rearrangement uses TRBV6-5 and TRBJ1-1; D is possibly TRBD1 (6 bases). Germline assignment: CDR1 MNHEY and CDR2 SVGAGI. This CDR3 spans 14 amino acids. Trimming left V 6 bases short and J 1 base short, with 12 bases between. This CDR3 reads CASRPPTGNTEAFF. Here the CDR3 DNA reads TGTGCCAGCAGGCCCCCGACAGGGAACACTGAAGCTTTCTTT.

The J gene is TRBJ1-1, the V gene TRBV5-1; no firm D call. CDR1 SGHRS and CDR2 YFSETQ come from the germline V gene. V was trimmed by 3 bases and J by 1 base, leaving 13 bases between them. The CDR3 sequence is 15 residues long. CDR3 in DNA: TGCGCCAGCAGCTCCACTTCGGGGAGGAACACTGAAGCTTTCTTT. Protein product: CASSSTSGRNTEAFF.

The J gene is TRBJ1-4, the V gene TRBV4-3; no definite D call. Looked up from germline, CDR1 is LGHNA and CDR2 is YSLEER. The V end lost 0 bases, the J end lost 0 bases, and 14 bases lay between the germline ends. This CDR3 is 18 amino acids long. CDR3 region: CASSQDLSGSATNEKLFF. CDR3 DNA sequence: TGCGCCAGCAGCCAAGATCTGTCGGGGTCAGCAACTAATGAAAAACTGTTTTTT.

The chain joins TRBV7-2 to TRBJ1-3; the D gene is possibly TRBD1 (6 bases). The germline gives CDR1 SGHTA, CDR2 FQGNSA. CDR3 length: 17 residues. The V end lost 4 bases, the J end lost 0 bases, and 16 bases lay between the germline ends. Here the CDR3 DNA reads TGTGCCAGCAGCTCTAGGGGGGGCCGGTTCTCTGGAAACACCATATATTTT. The encoded protein is CASSSRGGRFSGNTIYF.

The V gene is TRBV6-6, the J gene TRBJ2-7, with TRBD1 identical over 10 bases. The CDR3 sequence is 14 residues long. The germline V gene encodes CDR1 MNHNY and CDR2 SVGAGI (reference sequence). V lost 5 bases and J lost 4; bases outside the gene matches: 5. The CDR3: CASSGRQGAYEQYF. In DNA, the CDR3 is TGTGCCAGCAGTGGACGACAGGGGGCGTACGAGCAGTACTTC.

The J gene is TRBJ2-1, the V gene TRBV6-5; 11 bases map to TRBD2. The V gene end was trimmed by 0 bases and the J gene end by 9 bases; junction bases not matched to a gene: 1. CDR3 length: 14 amino acids. In germline, CDR1 is MNHEY, CDR2 SVGAGI. In DNA, the CDR3 is TGTGCCAGCAGTTACTCTAGCGGGAGGGCTGAGCAGTTCTTC. Its protein product is CASSYSSGRAEQFF.

V usage is TRBV7-2 and J usage is TRBJ2-3; weak D call: TRBD1 (6 bases). Germline V lookup: CDR1 SGHTA, CDR2 FQGNSA. This CDR3 comprises 16 residues. With 5 bases removed from V and 0 bases from J, the gap between germline ends came to 15 bases. This CDR3 is CASSVLGTYSTDTQYF. The DNA of the CDR3 is TGTGCCAGCAGCGTGTTAGGGACATACAGCACAGATACGCAGTATTTT.

The chain joins TRBV7-8 to TRBJ2-3; 9 bases align to TRBD2. CDR3 size: 16 residues. The germline V gene encodes CDR1 SGHVS and CDR2 FQNEAQ. J was trimmed by 5 bases and V by 4 bases; bases with no gene match: 10. CDR3 protein: CASSSRAGGSGDTQYF. The CDR3 bases are TGTGCCAGCAGCTCACGAGCGGGGGGTAGCGGAGATACGCAGTATTTT.

V and J are TRBV18 and TRBJ1-1; possible D gene TRBD1, 5 bases. This CDR3 contains 14 residues. CDR1 is KGHSH and CDR2 is LQKENI in the germline V gene. Trimming shortened V by 4 bases and J by 0 bases, and 9 bases separated the two germline ends. CDR3 sequence: CASSLGGMNTEAFF. As DNA, the CDR3 is TGTGCCAGCTCACTTGGGGGGATGAACACTGAAGCTTTCTTT.

V is TRBV5-5 and J is TRBJ2-1; 9 bases agree with TRBD2. After removal of 4 bases from V and 9 bases from J, the junction contained 14 bases not matched to a gene. This CDR3 has 16 residues. Germline lookup yields CDR1 SGHKS and CDR2 YYEKEE (reference sequence). The CDR3 nucleotides read TGTGCCAGCAGCCGGAATTGGGCGGGGGGGCACTTTGAGCAGTTCTTC. Protein: CASSRNWAGGHFEQFF.

Comments on this clone: At one end, the junction sequence differs from germline, possibly due to a read error. This CDR3 is also generated by other DNA sequences in the sample. The chain recombines TRBV7-2 with TRBJ2-2; 7 positions agree with TRBD2. This CDR3 region has 16 residues. Germline V lookup: CDR1 SGHTA, CDR2 FQGNSA. CDR3 DNA sequence: TGTGCCAGCAGCGCGGATCGGCGGGAGAGGTCCGGGGAGCTATTTTTT. This translates into CASSADRRERSGELFF.